This record covers a single T cell receptor (beta chain). What it binds is not known. The entry originates in a study of post-analysis software for immune sequencing data. Study-level findings and limits: F measure grouped same-batch samples tightly together. Five or six TRBV segments were significantly more frequent in patients than in controls. TRBV5-6, TRBV5-1 and TRBV20-1 were among these segments.

CDR1 and CDR2 from the germline V gene are SGHKS and YYEKEE (reference sequence). The CDR3 consists of 15 residues. V was shortened by 1 base and J by 11 bases, with 21 bases between the two germline ends. Carried by the TCR beta cDNA libraries were unique molecular identifiers. In TCRdb, the PCR reads were re-called with MiXCR into one record per CDR3 protein. This sample yields some 690,000 distinct CDR3 sequences, of which approximately 59% are seen a single time; around 10% belongs to the top ten. The clonotype was recovered from a girl aged 2 to 10 with multiple sclerosis. V usage is TRBV5-5 and J usage is TRBJ2-5; TRBD2 might be the D (6 bases). The specimen was blood. The CDR3, as DNA: TGTGCCAGCAGCTTGTTGGCGGGATCATACAATGAGCAGTACTTC. It yields the protein CASSLLAGSYNEQYF.